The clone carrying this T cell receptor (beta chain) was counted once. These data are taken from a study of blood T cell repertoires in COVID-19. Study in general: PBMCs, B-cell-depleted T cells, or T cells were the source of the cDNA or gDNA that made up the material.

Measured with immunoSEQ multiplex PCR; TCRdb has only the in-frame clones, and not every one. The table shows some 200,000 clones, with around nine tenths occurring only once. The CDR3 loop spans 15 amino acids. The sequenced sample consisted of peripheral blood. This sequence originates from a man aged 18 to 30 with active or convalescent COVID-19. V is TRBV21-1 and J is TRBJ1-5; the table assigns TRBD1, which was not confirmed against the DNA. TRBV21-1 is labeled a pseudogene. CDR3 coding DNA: TGTGCCAGCAGCAAAGATCCTTGGGGGCCTACGGCCCAGCATTTT. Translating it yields CASSKDPWGPTAQHF.